Listed below are T cell receptor beta chains from one sample, sequenced in a study of low-dose radiotherapy and immunotherapy resistance in tumors. TCRdb fed the reads into MiXCR, producing one record per CDR3 protein. The sample yields some 85,000 distinct CDR3 sequences, 18% seen once. The sample in question was PBMCs, obtained before treatment. The receptors come from a male donor with prostate cancer. The CDR3 runs from the conserved cysteine through the conserved F or W. The order of the fields is J gene, D gene, clone size, V gene, CDR3 DNA, CDR3 protein. D genes are given only for firm matches. Clone size is stated in some rows and not others, as once, few, many or a class when expanded.

TRBJ1-6,TRBD1,many,TRBV19,TGTGCCAGTAGTCTCACCGGGACAGGGGTTTCTTCACCCCTCCACTTT,CASSLTGTGVSSPLHF
TRBJ2-6,TRBD1,many,TRBV27,TGTGCCAGCAGGACAGGGGAGTACTTCTCTGGGGCCAACGTCCTGACTTTC,CASRTGEYFSGANVLTF
TRBJ1-2,NA,NA,TRBV27,TGTGCCAGCAAATCCGGGAATTTCTATGGCTACACCTTC,CASKSGNFYGYTF
TRBJ1-6,NA,few,TRBV5-1,TGCGCCAGCAGCTTGGACGGGTTCTATAATTCACCCCTCCACTTT,CASSLDGFYNSPLHF
TRBJ2-3,NA,many,TRBV19,TGTGCCAGTAGTAGTGGCGGTCGGGATACGCAGTATTTT,CASSSGGRDTQYF
TRBJ2-7,NA,many,TRBV28,TGTGCCAGCAGCCCACCCGTCGGGACACTAATCGACGAGCAGTACTTC,CASSPPVGTLIDEQYF
TRBJ2-1,NA,many,TRBV6-5,TGTGCCAGCAGTTACGGGACCCCCAAACTGGGCCATGAGCAGTTCTTC,CASSYGTPKLGHEQFF
TRBJ2-3,NA,many,TRBV29-1,TGCAGCGGAGCCTTTGGTCGCCCAGATACGCAGTATTTT,CSGAFGRPDTQYF
TRBJ2-5,NA,few,TRBV20-1,TGCAGTGCTAGTATTCGAAGTCGTGAGACCCAGTACTTC,CSASIRSRETQYF
TRBJ2-3,NA,many,TRBV5-1,TGCGCCAGCAGCCATATTAACCCGGCGTGGGGCACAGATACGCAGTATTTT,CASSHINPAWGTDTQYF
TRBJ2-3,NA,many,TRBV20-1,TGCAGTGCTCCGAGGGTGGGGAAAGGGACAGATACGCAGTATTTT,CSAPRVGKGTDTQYF
TRBJ1-2,TRBD1,many,TRBV28,TGTGCCAGCAGAACAGGGGGGGAACCTAACTATGGCTACACCTTC,CASRTGGEPNYGYTF
TRBJ1-6,TRBD1,many,TRBV11-1,TGTGCCAGCAGCTTCGGGACAGGGGGCGTCTCACCCCTCCACTTT,CASSFGTGGVSPLHF
TRBJ1-5,NA,many,TRBV28,TGTGCCAGCAGTTTTAGCGGCCGAGATAGCAATCAGCCCCAGCATTTT,CASSFSGRDSNQPQHF
TRBJ2-3,NA,few,TRBV6-5,TGTGCCAGCACCCTCAGGGGATGGGTCGGTGATACGCAGTATTTT,CASTLRGWVGDTQYF
TRBJ2-3,TRBD2,NA,TRBV10-3,TGTGCCATCAAGGGTAGCGGGAGAAGTGGTGGTGGCACAGATACGCAGTATTTT,CAIKGSGRSGGGTDTQYF
TRBJ2-1,NA,many,TRBV14,TGTGCCAGCAGCCAATTGGTGTCCAAGGGTGGTTACAATGAGCAGTTCTTC,CASSQLVSKGGYNEQFF
TRBJ2-3,NA,many,TRBV9,TGTGCCAGCAGCGGACAGGCACCTCATAGCACAGATACGCAGTATTTT,CASSGQAPHSTDTQYF
TRBJ2-7,NA,many,TRBV11-1,TGTGCCAGCAGCGCGACAGGTTACGGCGAGCAGTACTTC,CASSATGYGEQYF
TRBJ2-3,NA,many,TRBV5-1,TGCGCCAGCAGCTTGGGGTCGGCGGCGGTGCTGGATACGCAGTATTTT,CASSLGSAAVLDTQYF
TRBJ2-3,TRBD2,many,TRBV24-1,TGTGCCACCAGTGATTTGGGACTAGCGGGAGGGCCTTCAGATACGCAGTATTTT,CATSDLGLAGGPSDTQYF
TRBJ1-2,NA,NA,TRBV20-1,TGCAGTGCAAGGACCGCTGCCTCTGGCTACACCTTC,CSARTAASGYTF
TRBJ2-3,TRBD2,many,TRBV19,TGTGCCAGGTTCCACGGGGGGACTAGCACAGATACGCAGTATTTT,CARFHGGTSTDTQYF
TRBJ2-1,NA,many,TRBV27,TGTGCCAGCAGTTTTGGGGGCGATGAGCAGTTCTTC,CASSFGGDEQFF
TRBJ2-2,NA,many,TRBV29-1,TGCAGCGTTGAATCGGCAGGCCGCACCGGGGAGCTGTTTTTT,CSVESAGRTGELFF
TRBJ2-5,NA,medium-sized,TRBV7-2,TGTGCCAGCAGCTTACGACGGGGGACAGAGACCCAGTACTTC,CASSLRRGTETQYF
TRBJ1-1,NA,many,TRBV7-9,TGTGCCAGCAGCTTAAGTACTGAAGCTTTCTTT,CASSLSTEAFF
TRBJ1-2,TRBD1,many,TRBV5-1,TGCGCCAGCAGCTTGAACAGGGGAAACTATGGCTACACCTTC,CASSLNRGNYGYTF
TRBJ2-3,TRBD2,many,TRBV6-1,TGTGCCAGCAGTGAAGAGCGGGGGTACACAGATACGCAGTATTTT,CASSEERGYTDTQYF
TRBJ2-6,NA,many,TRBV29-1,TGCAGCGTGACGGGCTTTGGGGCCAACGTCCTGACTTTC,CSVTGFGANVLTF
TRBJ2-7,NA,NA,TRBV5-6,TGTGCCAGCAGCCCCTCCTCATGGCGAGAGCAGTACTTC,CASSPSSWREQYF
TRBJ1-4,NA,many,TRBV6-6,TGTGCCAGCCGAGGGAAAAATGAAAAACTGTTTTTT,CASRGKNEKLFF
TRBJ2-1,TRBD2,many,TRBV27,TGTGCCAGCGGGAGGGCCCCCTACAATGAGCAGTTCTTC,CASGRAPYNEQFF
TRBJ1-6,NA,many,TRBV6-5,TGTGCCAGCAGTTACTCGAACCTGAATTCACCCCTCCACTTT,CASSYSNLNSPLHF
TRBJ1-6,NA,many,TRBV16,TGTGCCGGCAGCCCCCGAGGCCCTAATTCACCCCTCCACTTT,CAGSPRGPNSPLHF
TRBJ2-3,TRBD2,NA,TRBV11-2,TGTGCCAGCAGCTTAGATCGACTAGCGGGATACATACTGAACACAGATACGCAGTATTTT,CASSLDRLAGYILNTDTQYF
TRBJ2-2,TRBD1,many,TRBV29-1,TGCAGCGTTGGGACAGGGGGAGGTAACACCGGGGAGCTGTTTTTT,CSVGTGGGNTGELFF
TRBJ2-3,NA,many,TRBV30,TGTGCCTGGACGAAGGTGGGCCAACGAACAGATACGCAGTATTTT,CAWTKVGQRTDTQYF
TRBJ1-5,NA,many,TRBV20-1,TGCAGTGCTAGAGACCCTTATAGCAATCAGCCCCAGCATTTT,CSARDPYSNQPQHF
TRBJ1-1,NA,many,TRBV7-9,TGTGCCAGCAGCCCCTTCAAGGGCAACCGTCTTTGGGGCACTGAAGCTTTCTTT,CASSPFKGNRLWGTEAFF
TRBJ2-3,NA,NA,TRBV19,TGTGCCAGTCGAACCGCGGGGGCCACAGATACGCAGTATTTT,CASRTAGATDTQYF
TRBJ1-6,NA,many,TRBV29-1,TGCAGCGTTGACCCGGGAGGGAATTCACCCCTCCACTTT,CSVDPGGNSPLHF
TRBJ2-7,NA,NA,TRBV12-1,TGTGCCAGCAGCCGACTTCGACGGGAATACGAGCAGTACTTC,CASSRLRREYEQYF
TRBJ2-1,NA,many,TRBV3-1,TGTGCCAGCAGCTACGTTAGACAGGTCACAGAGGGTGAGCAGTTCTTC,CASSYVRQVTEGEQFF
TRBJ2-2,TRBD2,many,TRBV20-1,TGCAGTGCTGGGGGGGGGACTAGCGGGAGGCACACGAACACCGGGGAGCTGTTTTTT,CSAGGGTSGRHTNTGELFF
TRBJ1-6,NA,many,TRBV7-2,TGTGCCAGCAGCGTCACCGGGACTAATAATTCACCCCTCCACTTT,CASSVTGTNNSPLHF
TRBJ1-1,TRBD1,few,TRBV7-2,TGTGCCAGCAGCTCAGGACAGGGAAGCAATCCGAACACTGAAGCTTTCTTT,CASSSGQGSNPNTEAFF
TRBJ1-2,NA,many,TRBV15,TGTGCCACCAGCAGGGATCAGGGAGGTTTCTCTAACTATGGCTACACCTTC,CATSRDQGGFSNYGYTF
TRBJ1-2,NA,few,TRBV9,TGTGCCAGCAGCCCGCCCTTAGGGAACTATGGCTACACCTTC,CASSPPLGNYGYTF
TRBJ2-1,TRBD2,many,TRBV3-1,TGTGCCAGCAGCCAACCAGTATGGACTAGCGGCTACAATGAGCAGTTCTTC,CASSQPVWTSGYNEQFF
TRBJ2-2,NA,NA,TRBV28,TGTGCCAGCAGTTTACTCGGGGAGCTGTTTTTT,CASSLLGELFF
TRBJ2-5,NA,NA,TRBV30,TGTGTCTGGAGCGGACACTGGTCATCGGCCCAGTACTTC,CVWSGHWSSAQYF
TRBJ2-5,NA,many,TRBV4-1,TGCGCCAGCAGCCTAGACGGACTCTTCCAAGAGACCCAGTACTTC,CASSLDGLFQETQYF
TRBJ2-5,NA,few,TRBV20-1,TGCAGTGCTGTCGACACCTTCGAACAAGAGACCCAGTACTTC,CSAVDTFEQETQYF
TRBJ2-7,NA,many,TRBV4-3,TGCGCCAGCAGCCAAGCGCGTTTTGACGAGCAGTACTTC,CASSQARFDEQYF